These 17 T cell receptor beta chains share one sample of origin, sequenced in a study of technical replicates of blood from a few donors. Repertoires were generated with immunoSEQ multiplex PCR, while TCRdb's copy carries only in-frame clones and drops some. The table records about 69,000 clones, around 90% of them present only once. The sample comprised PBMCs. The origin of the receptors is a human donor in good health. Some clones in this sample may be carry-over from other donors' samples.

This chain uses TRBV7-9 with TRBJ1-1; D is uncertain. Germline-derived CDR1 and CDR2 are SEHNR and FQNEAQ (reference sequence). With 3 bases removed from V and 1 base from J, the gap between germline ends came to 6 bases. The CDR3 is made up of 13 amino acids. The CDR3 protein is CASSFGENTEAFF. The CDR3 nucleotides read TGTGCCAGCAGCTTCGGAGAGAACACTGAAGCTTTCTTT.

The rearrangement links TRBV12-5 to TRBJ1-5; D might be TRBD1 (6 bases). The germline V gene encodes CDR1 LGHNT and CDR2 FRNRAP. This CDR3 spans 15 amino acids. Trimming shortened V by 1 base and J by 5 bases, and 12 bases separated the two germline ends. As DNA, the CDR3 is TGTGCTAGTGGTTTGGCGTACACAGGGCATCAGCCCCAGCATTTT. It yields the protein CASGLAYTGHQPQHF.

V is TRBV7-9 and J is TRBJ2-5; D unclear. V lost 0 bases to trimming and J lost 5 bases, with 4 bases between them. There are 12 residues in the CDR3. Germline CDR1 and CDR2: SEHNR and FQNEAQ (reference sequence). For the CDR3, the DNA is TGTGCCAGCAGCTTAGCGTATGAGACCCAGTACTTC. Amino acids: CASSLAYETQYF.

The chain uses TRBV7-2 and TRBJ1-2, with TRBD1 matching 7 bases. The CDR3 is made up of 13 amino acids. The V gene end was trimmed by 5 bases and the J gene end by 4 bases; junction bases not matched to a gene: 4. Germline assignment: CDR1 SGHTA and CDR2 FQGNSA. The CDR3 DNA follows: TGTGCCAGCAGCCCCCGGGACAGCTATGGCTACACCTTC. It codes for CASSPRDSYGYTF.

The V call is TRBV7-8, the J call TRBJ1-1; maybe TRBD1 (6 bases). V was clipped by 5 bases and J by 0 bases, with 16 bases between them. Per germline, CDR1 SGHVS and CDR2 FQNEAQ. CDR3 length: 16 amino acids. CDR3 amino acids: CASSPRTDPMNTEAFF. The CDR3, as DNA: TGTGCCAGCAGCCCTAGGACAGACCCAATGAACACTGAAGCTTTCTTT.

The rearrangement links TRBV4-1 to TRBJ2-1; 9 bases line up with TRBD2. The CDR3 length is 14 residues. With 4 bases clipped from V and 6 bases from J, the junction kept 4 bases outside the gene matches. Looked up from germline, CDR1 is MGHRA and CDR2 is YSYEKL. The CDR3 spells CASSLAGVGNEQFF. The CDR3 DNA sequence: TGCGCCAGCAGCCTAGCGGGAGTCGGCAATGAGCAGTTCTTC.

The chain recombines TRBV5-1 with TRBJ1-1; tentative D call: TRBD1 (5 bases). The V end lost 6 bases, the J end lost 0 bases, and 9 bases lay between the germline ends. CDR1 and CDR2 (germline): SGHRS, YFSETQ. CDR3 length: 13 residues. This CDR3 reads CASTEGMNTEAFF. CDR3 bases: TGCGCCAGCACGGAGGGGATGAACACTGAAGCTTTCTTT.

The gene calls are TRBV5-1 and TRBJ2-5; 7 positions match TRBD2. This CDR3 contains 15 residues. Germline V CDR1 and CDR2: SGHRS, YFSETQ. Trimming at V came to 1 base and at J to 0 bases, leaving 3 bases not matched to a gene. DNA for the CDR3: TGCGCCAGCAGCTTGCCTAGCGGAAACCAAGAGACCCAGTACTTC. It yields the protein CASSLPSGNQETQYF.

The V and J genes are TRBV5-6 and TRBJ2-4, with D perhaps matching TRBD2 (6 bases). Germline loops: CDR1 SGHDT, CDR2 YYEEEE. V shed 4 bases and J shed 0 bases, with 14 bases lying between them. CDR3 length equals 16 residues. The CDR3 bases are TGTGCCAGCAGCCCCCCGAGAGCGGGAGCCAAAAACATTCAGTACTTC. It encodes CASSPPRAGAKNIQYF.

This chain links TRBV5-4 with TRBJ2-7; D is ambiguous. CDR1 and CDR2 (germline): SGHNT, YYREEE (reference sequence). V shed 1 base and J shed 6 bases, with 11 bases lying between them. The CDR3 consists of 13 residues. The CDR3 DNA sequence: TGTGCCAGCAGCTTGCCCGCAGCGACCGAGCAGTACTTC. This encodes CASSLPAATEQYF.

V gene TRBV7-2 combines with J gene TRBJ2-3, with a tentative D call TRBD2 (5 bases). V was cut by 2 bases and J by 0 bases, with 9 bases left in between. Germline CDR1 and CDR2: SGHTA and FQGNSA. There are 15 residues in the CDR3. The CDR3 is CASSLRTVSTDTQYF. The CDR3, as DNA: TGTGCCAGCAGCTTAAGGACTGTTAGCACAGATACGCAGTATTTT.

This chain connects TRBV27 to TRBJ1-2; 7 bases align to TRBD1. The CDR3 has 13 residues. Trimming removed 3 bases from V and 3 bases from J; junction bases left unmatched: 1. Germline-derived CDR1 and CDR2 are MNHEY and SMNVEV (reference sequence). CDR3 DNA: TGTGCCAGCAGTTTGGGACAGTACTATGGCTACACCTTC. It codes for CASSLGQYYGYTF.

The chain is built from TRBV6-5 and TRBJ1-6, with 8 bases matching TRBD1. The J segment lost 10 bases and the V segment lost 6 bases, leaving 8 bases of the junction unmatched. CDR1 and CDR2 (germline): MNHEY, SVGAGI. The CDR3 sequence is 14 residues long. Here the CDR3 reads CASSSDRDGSPLHF. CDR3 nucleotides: TGTGCCAGCAGCTCGGACAGGGACGGATCACCCCTCCACTTT.

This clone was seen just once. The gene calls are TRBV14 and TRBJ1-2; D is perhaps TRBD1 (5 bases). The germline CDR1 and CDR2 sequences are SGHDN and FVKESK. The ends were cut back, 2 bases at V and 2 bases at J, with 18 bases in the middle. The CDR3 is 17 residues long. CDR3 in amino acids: CASSQRLLRGSNYGYTF. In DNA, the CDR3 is TGTGCCAGCAGCCAAAGGCTTCTAAGGGGTTCCAACTATGGCTACACCTTC.

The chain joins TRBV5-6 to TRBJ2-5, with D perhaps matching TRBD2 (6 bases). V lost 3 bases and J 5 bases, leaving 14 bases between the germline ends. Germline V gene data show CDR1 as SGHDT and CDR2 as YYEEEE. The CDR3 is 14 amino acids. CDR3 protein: CASSWGGTGETQYF. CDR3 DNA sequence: TGTGCCAGCAGCTGGGGAGGAACGGGGGAGACCCAGTACTTC.

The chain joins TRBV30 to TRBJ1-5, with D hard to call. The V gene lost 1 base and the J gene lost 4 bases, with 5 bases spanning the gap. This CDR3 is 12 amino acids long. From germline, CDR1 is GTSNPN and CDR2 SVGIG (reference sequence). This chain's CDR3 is CAWSDGNQPQHF. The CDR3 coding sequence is TGTGCCTGGAGTGACGGGAATCAGCCCCAGCATTTT.

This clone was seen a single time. CDR3 coding DNA: TGTGCCAGCAGCGGTAGCGGGGGGGCAGGAACAGATACGCAGTATTTT. Its translation: CASSGSGGAGTDTQYF. The chain uses TRBV9 and TRBJ2-3, with TRBD2 matching 11 bases. CDR1 and CDR2 (germline): SGDLS, YYNGEE. This CDR3 is built from 16 residues. The V and J ends lost 3 bases and 3 bases, in that order; junction bases with no gene match: 6.